Sequencing of this TCR beta chain was carried out in a study of T cells in localized non-small cell lung cancer. As regards this clone: What it binds is not known.

TCRdb's copy holds only in-frame clones and misses some; the assay was immunoSEQ multiplex PCR. In the table there are 30,000 or so clones, approximately 90% of which are singletons. The study, taken as a whole, reports: Elevated blood T cell density was associated with longer overall survival. Appearing in adjacent lung were a median 57 of the top 100 tumor clones. Sequencing covered just one tumor region, so heterogeneity cannot be ruled out.

V was clipped by 0 bases and J by 4 bases, with 10 bases between them. Germline lookup yields CDR1 SGHRS and CDR2 YFSETQ. This CDR3 is 14 amino acids long. The chain couples TRBV5-1 to TRBJ1-1; perhaps TRBD1 as D (5 bases). The material sequenced was peripheral blood, taken before any cancer treatment. This sequence originates from a female donor older than 55 with stage I lung adenocarcinoma. The DNA of the CDR3 is TGCGCCAGCAGCTTGGGGGGGTACGGCACTGAAGCTTTCTTT. It codes for CASSLGGYGTEAFF.